A single sample is the source of the 2 T cell receptor beta chains below, sequenced in a study of shared clonotypes between healthy human individuals. Sequencing used immunoSEQ multiplex PCR; TCRdb keeps in-frame clones, though not all of them. This table has hundreds of thousands of clones, about 80% appearing once. Sequencing was carried out using memory CD4+ T cells sorted from blood. The subset is: CD45RA-negative fraction. These receptors were collected from a woman in her 30s in good health.

The chain is built from TRBV4-1 and TRBJ2-3; 14 positions match TRBD2. CDR1 MGHRA and CDR2 YSYEKL come from the germline V gene. Losses at the gene ends were 4 bases for V and 0 bases for J; bases not matched to a gene: 6. The CDR3 extends over 18 amino acids. The CDR3 DNA sequence: TGCGCCAGCAGCCCGGGACTAGCGGGAGCGGATAGCACAGATACGCAGTATTTT. Protein: CASSPGLAGADSTDTQYF.

The V and J genes are TRBV2 and TRBJ2-1; 10 bases agree with TRBD2. The CDR3 covers 16 residues. CDR1 and CDR2 (germline): SNHLY, FYNNEI. The V segment lost 6 bases and the J segment 6 bases; nucleotides outside the gene matches: 11. The CDR3 coding sequence is TGTGCCAGCAGGAGTGGGGCGGGACTAGCGTTCAATGAGCAGTTCTTC. It codes for CASRSGAGLAFNEQFF. Variable domain in full (rest from reference TRBV2 and TRBJ2-1): EPEVTQTPSHQVTQMGQEVILRCVPISNHLYFYWYRQILGQKVEFLVSFYNNEISEKSEIFDDQFSVERPDGSNFTLKIRSTKLEDSAMYFCASRSGAGLAFNEQFFGPGTRLTVL.